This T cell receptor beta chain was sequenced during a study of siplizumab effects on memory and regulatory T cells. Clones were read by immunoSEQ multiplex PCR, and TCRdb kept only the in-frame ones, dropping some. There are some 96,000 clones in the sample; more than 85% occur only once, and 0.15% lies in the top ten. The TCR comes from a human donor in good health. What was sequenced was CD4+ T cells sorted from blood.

This CDR3 reads CASSTAGLRGTDTQYF. CDR3 sequence (DNA): TGTGCCAGTAGTACCGCTGGACTTCGAGGGACAGATACGCAGTATTTT. The gene calls are TRBV19 and TRBJ2-3; TRBD2 might be the D (5 bases). The V end lost 4 bases, the J end lost 3 bases, and 17 bases lay between the germline ends. The CDR3 consists of 16 residues. CDR1 is LNHDA, CDR2 SQIVND, per germline (reference sequence).